The next 32 T cell receptor beta chains were all read from a single sample in a study of T cells after yellow fever vaccination. Via MiXCR, TCRdb re-called the 5' RACE reads, giving one row per CDR3 protein. Among about 500,000 distinct CDR3 sequences listed, about 15% were seen once. Sequencing was performed on PBMCs, taken 5 to 6 days after the first yellow fever vaccination. The receptors were sampled from a man aged 18 to 30 who received the YFV17D yellow fever vaccine.

The chain uses TRBV7-8 and TRBJ2-5; 8 bases match TRBD1. Per the germline V gene, CDR1 is SGHVS and CDR2 is FQNEAQ. The CDR3 covers 15 residues. V shed 4 bases, J shed 2 bases, and the junction held 6 bases outside the gene matches. The CDR3 here is CASSSRGPSQETQYF. The CDR3 bases are TGTGCCAGCAGCTCCAGGGGGCCCTCACAAGAGACCCAGTACTTC.

This clonotype was counted between two and nine times. This sequence joins TRBV7-9 and TRBJ1-2, with TRBD1 matching 7 bases. From germline, CDR1 is SEHNR and CDR2 FQNEAQ (reference sequence). Trimming cost V 5 bases and J 3 bases; bases outside gene matches: 12. This CDR3 spans 16 amino acids. The CDR3 spells CASSTKGTDRDYGYTF. The CDR3 DNA follows: TGTGCCAGCAGCACTAAGGGGACCGACAGGGACTATGGCTACACCTTC.

The chain carries TRBV7-3 and TRBJ2-3; D tentatively reads TRBD1 or TRBD2 (5 bases each). CDR3 length equals 20 residues. Germline V lookup: CDR1 SGHTA, CDR2 FQGTGA. Trimming took off 2 bases at V and 2 bases at J, with 26 bases between the two ends. The CDR3 DNA reads TGTGCCAGCAGCTTATTTCGTCGGCTGGGGGACGGCACCATCACAGATACGCAGTATTTT. Translating gives CASSLFRRLGDGTITDTQYF.

This clonotype was detected a few times. The rearrangement uses TRBV5-1 and TRBJ1-2; 7 bases align to TRBD1. The CDR3 loop spans 15 amino acids. Germline loops: CDR1 SGHRS, CDR2 YFSETQ. V shed 0 bases and J 6 bases; nucleotides not matched to a gene: 8. CDR3 amino acids: CASSLVSGQTNGYTF. CDR3 DNA: TGCGCCAGCAGCTTGGTATCGGGACAGACAAATGGCTACACCTTC.

The V and J genes are TRBV4-3 and TRBJ2-5; weak D call: TRBD1 (5 bases). Germline V CDR1 and CDR2: LGHNA, YSLEER. Trimming left V 2 bases short and J 4 bases short, with 17 bases between. CDR3 size: 16 residues. CDR3 nucleotide sequence: TGCGCCAGCAGCCAATTGCAGGGCGAAGCTGTAGAGACCCAGTACTTC. This codes for CASSQLQGEAVETQYF.

This clonotype was seen a few times. The rearrangement joins TRBV12-3 or TRBV12-4 to TRBJ2-7; D not certain. There are 13 residues in the CDR3. V was pared by 6 bases and J by 2 bases, with 11 bases between. CDR3 in amino acids: CASSPLGPYEQYV. CDR3 nucleotide sequence: TGTGCCAGCAGCCCGCTAGGGCCCTACGAGCAGTACGTC.

The J gene is TRBJ2-5, the V gene TRBV7-9, with D possibly TRBD2 on 5 matching bases. CDR3 length: 14 residues. Trimming removed 5 bases at V and 5 bases at J, with 15 bases between. CDR1 is SEHNR and CDR2 is FQNEAQ in the germline V gene (reference sequence). CDR3 amino acids: CASSPPPRRETQYF. The DNA for the CDR3 is TGTGCCAGCAGCCCCCCCCCGAGGAGGGAGACCCAGTACTTC. Full variable domain (missing parts from reference TRBV7-9 and TRBJ2-5): DTGVSQNPRHKITKRGQNVTFRCDPISEHNRLYWYRQTLGQGPEFLTYFQNEAQLEKSRLLSDRFSAERPKGSFSTLEIQRTEQGDSAMYLCASSPPPRRETQYFGPGTRLLVL.

This clonotype has more than one count but fewer than ten. The gene calls are TRBV27 and TRBJ2-3; TRBD1 aligns across 7 bases. Per germline, CDR1 MNHEY and CDR2 SMNVEV (reference sequence). The CDR3 is made up of 15 amino acids. V dropped 2 bases and J dropped 4; count of bases not matched to a gene: 6. Written as DNA, the CDR3 is TGTGCCAGCAGTTTAAAGGGGGCCTGGGCAGATACGCAGTATTTT. It codes for CASSLKGAWADTQYF.

V is TRBV5-1 and J is TRBJ2-3, with D uncertain. Trimming cost V 2 bases and J 6 bases, with 10 bases left between them. The CDR3 sequence is 13 residues long. Germline lookup yields CDR1 SGHRS and CDR2 YFSETQ. The CDR3 DNA reads as TGCGCCAGCAGCTTCGAGCTCGAGGATACGCAGTATTTT. Translation gives CASSFELEDTQYF.

This clonotype came up a few times. The chain combines TRBV4-3 with TRBJ1-6, with unresolved D. CDR3 length: 17 residues. CDR1 and CDR2 (germline): LGHNA, YSLEER. V lost 1 base, J lost 7 bases, and 17 bases lay in between. Written as DNA, the CDR3 is TGCGCCAGCAGCCAAGTCAGCGGCCCTAGGCCAAATTCACCCCTCCACTTT. Encoded protein: CASSQVSGPRPNSPLHF.

The V and J genes are TRBV19 and TRBJ1-2; 10 bases are shared with TRBD1. The CDR3 runs to 14 residues. The trim removed 7 bases at V and 3 bases at J, leaving 5 bases unmatched. CDR1 LNHDA and CDR2 SQIVND come from the germline V gene (reference sequence). CDR3 coding DNA: TGTGCCAGTACCGTGGACAGGGGGTACTATGGCTACACCTTC. Its translation: CASTVDRGYYGYTF. Based on the CDR3 plus reference TRBV19 and TRBJ1-2, the full variable domain is DGGITQSPKYLFRKEGQNVTLSCEQNLNHDAMYWYRQDPGQGLRLIYYSQIVNDFQKGDIAEGYSVSREKKESFPLTVTSAQKNPTAFYLCASTVDRGYYGYTFGSGTRLTVV.

This clonotype was seen more than once but under ten times. V usage is TRBV10-3 and J usage is TRBJ1-5; TRBD1 aligns across 7 bases. This CDR3 contains 13 residues. J gave up 3 bases and V 10 bases, and 6 bases lay outside the gene matches. CDR1 and CDR2 from the germline V gene are ENHRY and SYGVKD. DNA of the CDR3: TGTGCCACCCGCGGACAGGCCAATCAGCCCCAGCATTTT. It specifies CATRGQANQPQHF.

V and J are TRBV7-2 and TRBJ2-6; D might be TRBD1 (6 bases). The V end was cut by 0 bases, the J end by 4 bases, with 13 bases between. Germline CDR1 and CDR2: SGHTA and FQGNSA. CDR3 length: 17 amino acids. Here the CDR3 reads CASSLAGGAWGANVLTF. The CDR3 coding sequence is TGTGCCAGCAGCTTAGCTGGGGGCGCGTGGGGGGCCAACGTCCTGACTTTC. Full variable domain (outside the CDR3, taken from reference TRBV7-2 and TRBJ2-6): GAGVSQSPSNKVTEKGKDVELRCDPISGHTALYWYRQSLGQGLEFLIYFQGNSAPDKSGLPSDRFSAERTGGSVSTLTIQRTQQEDSAVYLCASSLAGGAWGANVLTFGAGSRLTVL.

At least ten counts were recorded for this clonotype. This chain joins TRBV5-1 and TRBJ1-1; 7 nucleotides align to TRBD1. Losses at the gene ends were 4 bases for V and 0 bases for J; bases not matched to a gene: 0. CDR3 length: 13 amino acids. Per germline, CDR1 SGHRS and CDR2 YFSETQ. CDR3 in amino acids: CASSGTVNTEAFF. The CDR3 coding sequence is TGCGCCAGCAGCGGGACAGTGAACACTGAAGCTTTCTTT.

The V and J genes are TRBV5-1 and TRBJ1-2; the D gene is possibly TRBD1 (6 bases). Germline lookup yields CDR1 SGHRS and CDR2 YFSETQ. Deletions cut 1 base from V and 7 bases from J, with 11 bases between. This CDR3 is 13 amino acids long. As DNA, the CDR3 is TGCGCCAGCAGCTTGCGACGGGGGGCTGGCTACACCTTC. Translating gives CASSLRRGAGYTF.

This clonotype has only a few counts. The rearrangement uses TRBV6-1 and TRBJ2-5; 8 nucleotides match TRBD1. The V segment lost 7 bases and the J segment 4 bases; nucleotides outside the gene matches: 8. The CDR3 length is 14 residues. The germline V gene encodes CDR1 MNHNS and CDR2 SASEGT. CDR3 loop: CASTKDRGGETQYF. Here the CDR3 DNA reads TGTGCCAGCACCAAAGACAGGGGAGGAGAGACCCAGTACTTC.

The rearrangement uses TRBV27 and TRBJ2-1; D is possibly TRBD2 (6 bases). Trimming took off 3 bases at V and 4 bases at J, with 13 bases between the two ends. Germline CDR1 reads MNHEY; CDR2 reads SMNVEV (reference sequence). The CDR3 covers 15 residues. The CDR3 region is CASSFGGSLYNEQFF. CDR3 DNA: TGTGCCAGCAGTTTTGGGGGGTCCTTATACAATGAGCAGTTCTTC.

The chain has TRBV15 and TRBJ1-6; D call uncertain. CDR1 is LNHNV, CDR2 YYDKDF, per germline (reference sequence). The CDR3 has 14 amino acids. V gave up 0 bases and J gave up 9 bases, with 9 bases separating them. CDR3 region: CATSRDLGVSPLHF. The CDR3 DNA follows: TGTGCCACCAGCAGAGATCTTGGGGTTTCACCCCTCCACTTT. The full variable domain, with the rest looked up from reference TRBV15 and TRBJ1-6, is DAMVIQNPRYQVTQFGKPVTLSCSQTLNHNVMYWYQQKSSQAPKLLFHYYDKDFNNEADTPDNFQSRRPNTSFCFLDIRSPGLGDTAMYLCATSRDLGVSPLHFGNGTRLTVT.

This clonotype showed up just a few times. The DNA of the CDR3 is TGTGCCAGCAGCTTAGGGGGGCGGGGAACCTTTTCTGAAGCTTTCTTT. Its protein is CASSLGGRGTFSEAFF. The rearrangement links TRBV7-2 to TRBJ1-1; TRBD1 is a possible D gene (6 bases). CDR3 size: 16 residues. Germline CDR1 is SGHTA and CDR2 is FQGNSA. The V end was cut by 1 base, the J end by 6 bases, with 18 bases between.

V gene TRBV19 combines with J gene TRBJ1-5; D possibly corresponds to TRBD1 (5 bases). Germline V lookup: CDR1 LNHDA, CDR2 SQIVND (reference sequence). The CDR3 sequence is 15 residues long. V shed 5 bases and J shed 4 bases, with 15 bases lying between them. In DNA form, the CDR3 reads TGTGCCAGTAGTGAACACCTTGAGGGGAATCAGCCCCAGCATTTT. Translated: CASSEHLEGNQPQHF. The entire variable domain, with the rest obtained from reference TRBV19 and TRBJ1-5, is as follows: DGGITQSPKYLFRKEGQNVTLSCEQNLNHDAMYWYRQDPGQGLRLIYYSQIVNDFQKGDIAEGYSVSREKKESFPLTVTSAQKNPTAFYLCASSEHLEGNQPQHFGDGTRLSIL.

V usage is TRBV7-2 and J usage is TRBJ2-1; D gene ambiguous. Germline V CDR1 and CDR2: SGHTA, FQGNSA. The V end lost 3 bases, the J end lost 9 bases, and 9 bases lay between the germline ends. This CDR3 has 12 residues. The CDR3 DNA reads as TGTGCCAGCAGCTTGGAGTTAAGTGAGCAGTTCTTC. Protein sequence: CASSLELSEQFF.

The V call is TRBV27, the J call TRBJ2-7; D gene ambiguous. Trimming removed 3 bases from V and 3 bases from J, with 15 bases in between. The CDR3 totals 15 residues. Germline CDR1 MNHEY, CDR2 SMNVEV (reference sequence). CDR3 sequence (DNA): TGTGCCAGCAGTTTTAATGTGGCAGGAGACTACGAGCAGTACTTC. As protein: CASSFNVAGDYEQYF.

The J gene is TRBJ2-1, the V gene TRBV20-1, with a tentative D call TRBD1 (6 bases). The germline V gene encodes CDR1 DFQATT and CDR2 SNEGSKA (reference sequence). With 8 bases removed from V and 4 bases from J, the gap between germline ends came to 12 bases. The CDR3 totals 12 residues. CDR3: CSRDGQYNEQFF. DNA for the CDR3: TGCAGTAGGGACGGACAGTACAATGAGCAGTTCTTC.

This chain joins TRBV28 and TRBJ2-3; possible D gene TRBD2, 6 bases. The CDR3 is 14 amino acids. CDR1 MDHEN and CDR2 SYDVKM come from the germline V gene. Trimming removed 4 bases from V and 3 bases from J, with 11 bases in between. The CDR3 reads CASSYPGTTDTQYF. The DNA of the CDR3 is TGTGCCAGCAGTTACCCCGGGACTACAGATACGCAGTATTTT.

The chain uses TRBV12-3 or TRBV12-4 and TRBJ1-2; maybe TRBD1 (5 bases). The CDR3 covers 12 residues. Trimming removed 6 bases at V and 8 bases at J, with 13 bases between. Here the CDR3 DNA reads TGTGCCAGCAGAGCAGGGTCGCAGGGCTACACCTTC. It specifies CASRAGSQGYTF.

This clonotype occurred many times. This sequence joins TRBV11-2 and TRBJ2-4; 10 bases fit TRBD1. Germline V lookup: CDR1 SGHAT, CDR2 FQNNGV. This CDR3 region has 13 residues. V gave up 5 bases and J gave up 9 bases; unmatched junction bases: 4. The CDR3 loop reads CASSPRDRGIQYF. The CDR3 DNA sequence: TGTGCCAGCAGCCCCAGGGACAGGGGCATTCAGTACTTC.

This chain joins TRBV20-1 and TRBJ2-3; D not certain. This CDR3 is built from 13 residues. V lost 5 bases to trimming and J lost 1 base, with 10 bases between them. Germline V gene sequence: CDR1 DFQATT, CDR2 SNEGSKA (reference sequence). CDR3 in DNA: TGCAGTGCTTATCCGTCAGGCACAGATACGCAGTATTTT. Protein product: CSAYPSGTDTQYF.

The chain couples TRBV29-1 to TRBJ2-7; the D call may be TRBD1 or TRBD2 (5 bases each). The length of the CDR3 is 12 residues. The V end lost 7 bases, the J end lost 6 bases, and 16 bases lay between the germline ends. Germline V gives CDR1 SQVTM, CDR2 ANQGSEA. CDR3 sequence reads: CSAFRGDGEQYF. For the CDR3, the DNA is TGCAGCGCTTTCCGAGGGGACGGCGAGCAGTACTTC.

This clonotype has only a few counts. The CDR3 DNA is TGCAGTGCCCCCCGAGGGACTAGTGCGAGTGAGCAGTACGTC. This gives the protein CSAPRGTSASEQYV. The rearrangement uses TRBV20-1 and TRBJ2-7; 8 bases align to TRBD2. V lost 6 bases and J lost 7; bases outside the gene matches: 14. The CDR3 is 14 amino acids. In germline, CDR1 is DFQATT, CDR2 SNEGSKA (reference sequence).

J is TRBJ2-2 and V is TRBV11-2; D gene uncertain. The CDR3 spans 15 residues. V was clipped by 3 bases and J by 3 bases, with 11 bases between them. Germline V gene data show CDR1 as SGHAT and CDR2 as FQNNGV. The CDR3 nucleotides are TGTGCCAGCAGCTTTCCGGGCCATTACACCGGGGAGCTGTTTTTT. Translation gives CASSFPGHYTGELFF.

This clonotype showed up just a few times. The rearrangement joins TRBV6-5 to TRBJ2-3; no clear D gene. Deletions cut 2 bases from V and 1 base from J, with 10 bases between. The CDR3 spans 15 residues. Per the germline V gene, CDR1 is MNHEY and CDR2 is SVGAGI. The CDR3 loop is CASSYPTRGTDTQYF. Written as DNA, the CDR3 is TGTGCCAGCAGTTACCCGACCCGGGGCACAGATACGCAGTATTTT.

The chain uses TRBV4-3 and TRBJ2-3; D remains unclear. CDR1 is LGHNA, CDR2 YSLEER, per germline. V dropped 4 bases and J dropped 4 bases, with 18 bases sitting between them. The CDR3 is made up of 16 amino acids. CDR3 DNA sequence: TGCGCCAGCAGCCCCTCTGCTGGGCAAATGCCAGATACGCAGTATTTT. As protein: CASSPSAGQMPDTQYF.